This T cell receptor (beta chain) is drawn from a study of OX40 agonist ivuxolimab in advanced cancers. In the study overall: At around 81% male, the cohort had a mean age of around 56 years, ranging from about 20 to 80.

Trimming cost V 5 bases and J 3 bases, with 25 bases left between them. Germline V gene sequence: CDR1 SGHTA, CDR2 FQGNSA. The CDR3 consists of 18 residues. The repertoire was sequenced with immunoSEQ multiplex PCR; TCRdb's copy has only in-frame clones and lacks some. This sample yields over 65,000 clones, of which roughly 80% are seen a single time; about 5% belongs to the top ten. The chain links TRBV7-2 to TRBJ2-5; perhaps TRBD1 as D (6 bases). The source of this sequence is an adult with an advanced solid tumor such as melanoma, head and neck, liver or kidney cancer. The material sequenced was CD4+ or CD8+ T cells sorted from blood, taken in a trial of the OX40 agonist ivuxolimab. As DNA, the CDR3 is TGTGCCAGCAGCCCCCCGGGGTCAGGGGTGTTTATAGAAGAGACCCAGTACTTC. As protein: CASSPPGSGVFIEETQYF.